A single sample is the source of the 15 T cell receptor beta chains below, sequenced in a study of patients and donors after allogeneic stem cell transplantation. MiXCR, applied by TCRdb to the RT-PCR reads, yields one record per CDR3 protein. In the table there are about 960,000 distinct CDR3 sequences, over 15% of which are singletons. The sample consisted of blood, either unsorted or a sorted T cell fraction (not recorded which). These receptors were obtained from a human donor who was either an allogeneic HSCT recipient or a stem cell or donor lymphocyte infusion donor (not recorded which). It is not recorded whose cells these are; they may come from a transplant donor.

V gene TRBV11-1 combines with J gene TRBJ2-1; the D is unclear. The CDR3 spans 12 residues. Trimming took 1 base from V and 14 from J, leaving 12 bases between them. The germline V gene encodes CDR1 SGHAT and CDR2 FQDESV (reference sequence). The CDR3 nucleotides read TGTGCCAGCAGCTTAGACACAGCACGCAAGTTCTTC. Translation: CASSLDTARKFF.

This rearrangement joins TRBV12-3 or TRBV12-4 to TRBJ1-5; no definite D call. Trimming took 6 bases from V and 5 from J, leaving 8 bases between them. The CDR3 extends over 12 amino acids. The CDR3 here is CASRRGYQPQHF. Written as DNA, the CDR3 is TGTGCCAGCAGACGTGGATATCAGCCCCAGCATTTT.

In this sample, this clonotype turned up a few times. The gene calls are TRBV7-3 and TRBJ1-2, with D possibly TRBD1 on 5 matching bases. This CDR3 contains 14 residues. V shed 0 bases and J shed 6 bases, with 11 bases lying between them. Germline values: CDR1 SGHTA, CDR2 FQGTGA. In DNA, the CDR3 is TGTGCCAGCAGCTTAACGCGGCAGGGCCATGGCTACACCTTC. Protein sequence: CASSLTRQGHGYTF.

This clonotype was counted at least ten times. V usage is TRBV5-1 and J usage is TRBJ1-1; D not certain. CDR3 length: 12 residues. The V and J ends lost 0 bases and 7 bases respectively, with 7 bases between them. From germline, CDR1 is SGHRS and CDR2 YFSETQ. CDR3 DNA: TGCGCCAGCAGCTTGGCCGGTTATGAAGCTTTCTTT. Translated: CASSLAGYEAFF.

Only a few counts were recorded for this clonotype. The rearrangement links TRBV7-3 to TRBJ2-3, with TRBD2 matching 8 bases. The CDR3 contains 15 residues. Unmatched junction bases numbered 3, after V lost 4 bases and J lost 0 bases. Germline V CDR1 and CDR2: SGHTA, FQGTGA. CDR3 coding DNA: TGTGCCAGCAGCTCAGCGGGAGAAAGCACAGATACGCAGTATTTT. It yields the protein CASSSAGESTDTQYF.

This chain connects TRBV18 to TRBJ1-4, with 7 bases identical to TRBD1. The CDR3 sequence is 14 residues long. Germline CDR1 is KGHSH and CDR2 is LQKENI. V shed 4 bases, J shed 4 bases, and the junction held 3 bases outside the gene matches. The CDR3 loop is CASSRRQGNEKLFF. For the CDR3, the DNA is TGTGCCAGCTCACGGAGACAGGGTAATGAAAAACTGTTTTTT.

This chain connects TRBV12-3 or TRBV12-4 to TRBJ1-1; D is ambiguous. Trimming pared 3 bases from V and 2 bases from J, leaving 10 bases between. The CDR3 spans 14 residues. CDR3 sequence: CASSFPSGNTEAFF. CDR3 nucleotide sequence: TGTGCCAGCAGTTTTCCCTCGGGCAACACTGAAGCTTTCTTT.

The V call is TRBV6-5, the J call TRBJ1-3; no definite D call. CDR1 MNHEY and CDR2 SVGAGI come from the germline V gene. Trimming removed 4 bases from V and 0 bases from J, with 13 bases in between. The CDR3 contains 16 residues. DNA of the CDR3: TGTGCCAGCAGTTTTCTCCCCGGTCGCTCTGGAAACACCATATATTTT. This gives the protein CASSFLPGRSGNTIYF.

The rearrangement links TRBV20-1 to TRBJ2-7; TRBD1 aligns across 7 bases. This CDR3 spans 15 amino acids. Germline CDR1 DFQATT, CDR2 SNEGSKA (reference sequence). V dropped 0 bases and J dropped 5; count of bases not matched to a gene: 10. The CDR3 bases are TGCAGTGCTAGAGATCCCCCGGGACAGATCCACGAGCAGTACTTC. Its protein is CSARDPPGQIHEQYF.

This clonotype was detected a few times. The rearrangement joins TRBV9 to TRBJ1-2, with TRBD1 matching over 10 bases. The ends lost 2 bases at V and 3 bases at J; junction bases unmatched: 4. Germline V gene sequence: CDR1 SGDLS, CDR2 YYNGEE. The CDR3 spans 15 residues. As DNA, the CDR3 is TGTGCCAGCAGCGTCCGGGACAGGGGACACTATGGCTACACCTTC. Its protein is CASSVRDRGHYGYTF.

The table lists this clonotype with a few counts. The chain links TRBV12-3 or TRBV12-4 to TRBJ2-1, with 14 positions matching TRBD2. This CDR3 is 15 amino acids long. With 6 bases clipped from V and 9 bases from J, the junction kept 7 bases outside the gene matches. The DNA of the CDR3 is TGTGCCAGCAGGCGGACTAGCGGGGGGTCGGGTGAGCAGTTCTTC. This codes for CASRRTSGGSGEQFF.

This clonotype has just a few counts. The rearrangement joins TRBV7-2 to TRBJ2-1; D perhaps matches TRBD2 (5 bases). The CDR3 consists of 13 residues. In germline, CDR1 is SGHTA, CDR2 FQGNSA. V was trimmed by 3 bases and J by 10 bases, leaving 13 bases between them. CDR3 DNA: TGTGCCAGCAGCTTGGAGGTAGACACAGAGCAGTTCTTC. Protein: CASSLEVDTEQFF. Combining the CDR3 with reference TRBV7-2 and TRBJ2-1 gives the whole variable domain GAGVSQSPSNKVTEKGKDVELRCDPISGHTALYWYRQSLGQGLEFLIYFQGNSAPDKSGLPSDRFSAERTGGSVSTLTIQRTQQEDSAVYLCASSLEVDTEQFFGPGTRLTVL.

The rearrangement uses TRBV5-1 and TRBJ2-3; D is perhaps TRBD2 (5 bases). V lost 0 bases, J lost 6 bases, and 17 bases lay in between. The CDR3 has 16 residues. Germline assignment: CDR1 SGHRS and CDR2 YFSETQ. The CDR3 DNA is TGCGCCAGCAGCTTGGCCCTAGGACGGGATGGGGATACGCAGTATTTT. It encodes CASSLALGRDGDTQYF.

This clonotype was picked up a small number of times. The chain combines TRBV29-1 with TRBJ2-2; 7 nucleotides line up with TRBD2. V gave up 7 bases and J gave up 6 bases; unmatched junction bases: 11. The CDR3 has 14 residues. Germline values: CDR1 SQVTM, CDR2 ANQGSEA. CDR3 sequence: CSGAGAGRAGELFF. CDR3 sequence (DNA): TGCAGCGGTGCTGGAGCGGGAAGGGCCGGGGAGCTGTTTTTT.

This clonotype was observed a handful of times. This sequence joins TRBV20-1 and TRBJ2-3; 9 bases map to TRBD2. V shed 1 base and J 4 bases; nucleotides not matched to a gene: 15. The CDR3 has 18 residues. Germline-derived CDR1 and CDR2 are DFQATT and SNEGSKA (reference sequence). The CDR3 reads CSARAVRGGRGAPDTQYF. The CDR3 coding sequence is TGCAGTGCTAGAGCAGTGCGGGGGGGCCGAGGGGCCCCAGATACGCAGTATTTT.